The 6 T cell receptor beta chains below all came from one sample that was sequenced in a study of T cells in Graves' hyperthyroidism and ophthalmopathy. TCR beta CDR3 sequences were amplified from RNA transcripts. Using the HTBI primer set, a first-round RT-PCR was run on the TCR CDR3. TCRdb independently ran MiXCR on the multiplex PCR reads; one entry per CDR3 protein. The table lists about 210,000 distinct CDR3 sequences, 15% to 20% of them singletons. The sample was blood. Source of these receptors: a man aged 50 or older with Graves' hyperthyroidism.

In this sample, this clonotype turned up many times. The genes are TRBV2 and TRBJ2-7, with 11 nucleotides matching TRBD1. This CDR3 spans 15 amino acids. Trimming at V came to 6 bases and at J to 0 bases, leaving 4 bases not matched to a gene. CDR1 SNHLY and CDR2 FYNNEI come from the germline V gene. The CDR3 DNA sequence: TGTGCCAGCAGGGCGGGACAGGGGGACTCCTACGAGCAGTACTTC. Amino acids: CASRAGQGDSYEQYF.

As to this clonotype: It may be a read error: a sequence one base away is much more abundant. The CDR3 bases are TGTGCCAGCAGCTTAGTAAGAAGGAGAACCTACGAGCAGTACTTC. Its protein is CASSLVRRRTYEQYF. The chain uses TRBV11-2 and TRBJ2-7; unclear D gene. There are 15 residues in the CDR3. Trimming removed 1 base at V and 2 bases at J, with 12 bases between. CDR1 is SGHAT, CDR2 FQNNGV, per germline.

Turning to this clonotype: At one end, the junction sequence differs from germline, possibly due to a read error. The chain joins TRBV11-2 to TRBJ2-1; no firm D call. The CDR3 has 14 residues. Germline values: CDR1 SGHAT, CDR2 FQNNGV. CDR3 DNA: TGTGCCAGCAGCTTAGATCCCACTCGCCCGCCCCATCTCTTC. Its protein product is CASSLDPTRPPHLF.

This clonotype came up many times. The rearrangement joins TRBV10-1 to TRBJ2-3; the D gene is possibly TRBD1 (6 bases). The CDR3 has 14 amino acids. Germline values: CDR1 WNHNN, CDR2 SYGVQD (reference sequence). Trimming took off 3 bases at V and 0 bases at J, with 7 bases between the two ends. The CDR3 coding sequence is TGCGCCAGCAGTGATCAGGGGAGCACAGATACGCAGTATTTT. Protein: CASSDQGSTDTQYF.

This clonotype was picked up a small number of times. V gene TRBV2 combines with J gene TRBJ2-2; D may be TRBD2 (5 bases). Trimming stripped 4 bases from V and 5 bases from J, with 8 bases between. The CDR3 sequence is 13 residues long. Germline V gene lookup returns CDR1 SNHLY and CDR2 FYNNEI. CDR3 sequence: CASSVGETGELFF. The CDR3 DNA reads as TGTGCCAGCAGTGTGGGAGAAACCGGGGAGCTGTTTTTT.

A remark on this clonotype: A read error may be the cause here, since a much bigger clone is one base away. The DNA for the CDR3 is TGTGCCCGCAGTTTCACAGGGTACTACGAGCAGTACTTC. Encoded protein: CARSFTGYYEQYF. The rearrangement links TRBV12-3 or TRBV12-4 to TRBJ2-7; the D gene is possibly TRBD1 (6 bases). This CDR3 has 13 amino acids.